The following is a TCR beta chain sequence with its context. A single count supports this clone. Its antigen specificity is not known. The input lacks base qualities; no much larger clone sits a single base away. The germline V gene yields MNHNS for CDR1 and SASEGT for CDR2. V drops 4 bases and J drops 0 bases, leaving 8 bases in between. There are 14 amino acids in the CDR3, from cysteine to phenylalanine inclusive. Only the CDR3 portion is preserved as DNA: 42 bases, with reading frame beginning at the first base. Genomic DNA was extracted with the Qiagen DNeasy kit from unsorted PBMCs and from negatively selected CD4+ and CD8+ fractions. TCR beta CDR3 regions were subjected to amplification by immunoSEQ multiplex PCR with primers that anneal to V and J segments. A synthetic immune receptor repertoire was used to minimize amplification bias, and any residual bias was removed computationally once sequencing was done. The original methods were these. Repertoire diversity was quantified as the Shannon entropy index using custom Python scripts. The unsorted, CD4+ and CD8+ repertoires were each analyzed separately, with the exception of combined analyses, where CD4+ and CD8+ sequences were merged in silico. A clone was considered expanded if an increase in frequency of at least 2-fold after treatment relative to C1D1 was found, and a pseudocount of 0.5 was applied to clones undetected at baseline. Singleton clones were defined as clones with 0 or 1 copy at C1D1, and non-singleton clones were defined as clones with 2 or more copies. By matching protein sequences in sorted samples from the same patient, clones expanded in unsorted samples were annotated as CD4+, CD8+ or unknown. Wilcoxon tests on paired samples were used to test changes in diversity from C1D1 to C4D1. In TCRdb, the immuneACCESS table is reduced to in-frame sequences with V and J assigned. These tables do not hold every clone; where another copy was compared, an unresolved V gene accounts for under half, and the others remain unexplained. V, J and clone size derive from that table, while D and trimming were established from the DNA sequence. Present in this sample are approximately 9,800 clones, 74% of which were seen just once. Jointly, the top ten make up less than 5% of the sample.

These data come from a study of PD-1 blockade in classical Hodgkin lymphoma (dated by TCRdb to 2020 to 2021). For the study in its entirety: Nivolumab dosing was 3 mg/kg intravenously every 2 weeks, continuing until either disease progression or unacceptable toxicity. To define a peripheral blood immune signature of response to PD-1 blockade in classical Hodgkin lymphoma, the study combined TCR beta sequencing with CyTOF. Paper-wide results and their limitations: Baseline TCR diversity was reported to be lower in newly diagnosed patients than in healthy donors, and even lower in relapsed/refractory patients. Diversity was lower in patients who began nivolumab less than 1 year after ASCT, so these patients were left out of later analyses to avoid confounding by immune reconstitution. The study was limited to a single clinical trial cohort, and causes of repertoire differences, possibly disease activity or prior therapy, remained undefined. Baseline diversity similar to that of newly diagnosed patients was observed in trial patients achieving complete response, whereas significantly lower diversity was observed in partial responders and progressors. By C4D1, a significant rise was seen in CD4+ TCR diversity but not in CD8+ TCR diversity (p=0.0027 vs p=0.16), and the rise was most apparent among complete responders (p=0.02).

Read against the paper, the sample's time point label means: cycle 1 day 1 (C1D1), immediately before nivolumab initiation. Every trial patient had relapsed after autologous stem cell transplantation, and cohorts A, B and C differed in prior brentuximab vedotin exposure. CD4+ T cells were purified from thawed PBMCs by magnetic negative selection with a Miltenyi CD4+ T cell isolation kit. A total of roughly 60 patients with relapsed/refractory classical Hodgkin lymphoma made up the trial cohort, and each patient's best overall response was complete response, partial response or progressive disease. In the multi-cohort phase II CheckMate 205 trial, trial patients received single-agent nivolumab. An independent review committee assessed best overall response by applying the 2007 International Working Group response criteria. PBMCs from the trial were collected at three points: immediately before nivolumab initiation (C1D1), and during therapy at cycle 2 day 1 and cycle 4 day 1. Peripheral blood was collected in 8 mL Vacutainer Cell Preparation Tubes, from which PBMCs were isolated by centrifugation and then cryopreserved. Purified CD4+ and CD8+ fractions were prepared only for cases with an additional available PBMC sample. Magnetically labelled cells were removed on LS columns in a quadroMACS separator, and the flow-through was retained as the purified fraction.

This clonotype was obtained from a human donor with classical Hodgkin lymphoma. The rearranged segments are TRBV6-1 and TRBJ2-3; tentative D gene TRBD2, with 6 bases matching. This specimen was CD4+ T cells from blood, taken at baseline. Here the CDR3 is given as CASSASGSTDTQYF. The DNA sequence is as follows: TGTGCCAGCAGTGCCAGCGGGAGCACAGATACGCAGTATTTT.